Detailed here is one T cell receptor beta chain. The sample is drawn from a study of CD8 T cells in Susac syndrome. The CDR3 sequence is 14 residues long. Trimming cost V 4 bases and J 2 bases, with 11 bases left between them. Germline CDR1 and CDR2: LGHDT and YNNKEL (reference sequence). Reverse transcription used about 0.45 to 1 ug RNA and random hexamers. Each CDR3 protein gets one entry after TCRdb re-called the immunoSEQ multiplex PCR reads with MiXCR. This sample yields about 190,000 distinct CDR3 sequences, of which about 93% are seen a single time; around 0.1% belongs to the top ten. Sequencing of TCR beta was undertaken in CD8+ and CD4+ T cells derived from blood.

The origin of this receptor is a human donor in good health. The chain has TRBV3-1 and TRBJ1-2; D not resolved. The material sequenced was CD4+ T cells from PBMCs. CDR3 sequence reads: CASSPPPPNYGYTF. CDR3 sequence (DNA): TGTGCCAGCAGCCCGCCCCCTCCCAACTATGGCTACACCTTC. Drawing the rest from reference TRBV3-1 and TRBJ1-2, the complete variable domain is DTAVSQTPKYLVTQMGNDKSIKCEQNLGHDTMYWYKQDSKKFLKIMFSYNNKELIINETVPNRFSPKSPDKAHLNLHINSLELGDSAVYFCASSPPPPNYGYTFGSGTRLTVV.